This T cell receptor (beta chain) was profiled in a study of blood T cell repertoires in COVID-19. Study summary: Italy, Spain and the United States were the sources of the convalescent and acute COVID-19 samples. PBMCs, B-cell-depleted T cells, or T cells provided the cDNA or gDNA that made up the material.

Losses at the gene ends were 2 bases for V and 2 bases for J; bases not matched to a gene: 2. CDR3 length: 15 residues. CDR1 and CDR2 from the germline V gene are MRHNA and SNTAGT. Study processing details: Scientists estimated how many nucleated cells there were by amplifying reference gene primers. Produced via immunoSEQ multiplex PCR; TCRdb's table is partial and in-frame only. The DNA was the basis for D and trimming; V, J and clone size are from that table. Of some 150,000 clones in the sample, more than 75% were seen once. Sequencing used peripheral blood. The gene calls are TRBV6-4 and TRBJ2-1; 8 nucleotides line up with TRBD2. This TCR was sampled from a man aged 45-60 years with active COVID-19. In DNA, the CDR3 is TGTGCCAGCAGTGACCGCGGGGGGACCTACAATGAGCAGTTCTTC. It is translated as CASSDRGGTYNEQFF.